This T cell receptor (beta chain) was found in a study of shared T cell receptors in the human thymus. Germline CDR1 and CDR2: LGHNT and FRNRAP. V lost 1 base and J lost 2, with 14 bases in between. The CDR3 has 16 amino acids. Using immunoSEQ multiplex PCR, the repertoire was profiled, and TCRdb retains in-frame clones only, with some absent. The repertoire includes hundreds of thousands of clones, 70% to 90% of them detected once, and around 0.0099% sits in the top ten. These same records also appear under a second study, on human thymus T cells. That paper notes: Those donating were healthy Finnish infants in corrective surgery for congenital heart defects. Resections from corrective heart surgery provided thymus tissue. The authors found apparently biased V and J gene usage in thymic and blood repertoires. Related research found strongly overlapping thymic repertoires in unrelated individuals.

This clonotype originated in a girl in the first two years of life with a congenital heart defect. This chain links TRBV12-5 with TRBJ2-5, with D possibly TRBD1 on 6 matching bases. Sequencing was carried out using thymocytes. CDR3 nucleotide sequence: TGTGCTAGTGGTTTGGGAAGACAGGACTTACAAGAGACCCAGTACTTC. Translated, it gives CASGLGRQDLQETQYF.